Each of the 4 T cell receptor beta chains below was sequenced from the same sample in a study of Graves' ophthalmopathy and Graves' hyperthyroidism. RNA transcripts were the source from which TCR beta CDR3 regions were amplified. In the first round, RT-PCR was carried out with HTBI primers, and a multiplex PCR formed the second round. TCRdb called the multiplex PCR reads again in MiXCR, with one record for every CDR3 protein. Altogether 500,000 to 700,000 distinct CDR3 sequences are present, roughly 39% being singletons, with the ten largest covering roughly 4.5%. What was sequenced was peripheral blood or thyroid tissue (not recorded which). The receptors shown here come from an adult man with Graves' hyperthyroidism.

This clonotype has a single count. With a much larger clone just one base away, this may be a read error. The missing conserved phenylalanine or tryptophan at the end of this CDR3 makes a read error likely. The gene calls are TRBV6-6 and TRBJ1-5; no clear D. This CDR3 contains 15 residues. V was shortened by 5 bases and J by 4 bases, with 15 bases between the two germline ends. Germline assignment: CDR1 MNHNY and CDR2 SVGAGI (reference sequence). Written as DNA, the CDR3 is TGTGCCAGCAGTGAAGTGGGCGGATGGAATCAGCCCCAGCATTCT. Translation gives CASSEVGGWNQPQHS.

The CDR3 DNA follows: TGCAGCGTTGAAGAACCTAGCGGGAGGTACGAGCAGTACTTC. It specifies CSVEEPSGRYEQYF. The genes are TRBV29-1 and TRBJ2-7; 11 bases are shared with TRBD2. The CDR3 totals 14 residues. Germline-derived CDR1 and CDR2 are SQVTM and ANQGSEA. The V gene end was trimmed by 0 bases and the J gene end by 4 bases; junction bases not matched to a gene: 2.

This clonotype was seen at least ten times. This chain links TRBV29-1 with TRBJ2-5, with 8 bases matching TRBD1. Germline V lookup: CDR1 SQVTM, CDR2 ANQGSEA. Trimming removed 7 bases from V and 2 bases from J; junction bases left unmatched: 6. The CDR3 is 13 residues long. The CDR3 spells CSARTGGQETQYF. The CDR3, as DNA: TGCAGCGCCCGCACAGGGGGTCAAGAGACCCAGTACTTC.

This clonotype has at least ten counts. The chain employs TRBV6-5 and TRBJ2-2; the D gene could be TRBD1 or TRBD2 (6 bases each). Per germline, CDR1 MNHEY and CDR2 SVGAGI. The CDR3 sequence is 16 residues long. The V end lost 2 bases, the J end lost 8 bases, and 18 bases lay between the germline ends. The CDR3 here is CASSYPRGGIRGELFF. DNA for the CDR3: TGTGCCAGCAGTTACCCCCGAGGGGGGATACGTGGGGAGCTGTTTTTT.